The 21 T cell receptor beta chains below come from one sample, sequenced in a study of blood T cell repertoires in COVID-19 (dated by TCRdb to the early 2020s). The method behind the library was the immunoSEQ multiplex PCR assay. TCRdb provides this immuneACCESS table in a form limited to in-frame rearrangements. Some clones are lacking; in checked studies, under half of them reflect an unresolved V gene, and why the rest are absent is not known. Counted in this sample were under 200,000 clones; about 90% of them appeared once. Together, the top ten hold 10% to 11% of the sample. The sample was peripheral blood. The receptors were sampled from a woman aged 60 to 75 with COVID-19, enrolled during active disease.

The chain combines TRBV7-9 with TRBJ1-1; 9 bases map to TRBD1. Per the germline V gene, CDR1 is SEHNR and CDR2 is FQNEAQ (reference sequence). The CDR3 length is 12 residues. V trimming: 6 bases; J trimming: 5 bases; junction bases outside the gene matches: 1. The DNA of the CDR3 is TGTGCCAGCAGACAGGGGGCTACTGAAGCTTTCTTT. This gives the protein CASRQGATEAFF.

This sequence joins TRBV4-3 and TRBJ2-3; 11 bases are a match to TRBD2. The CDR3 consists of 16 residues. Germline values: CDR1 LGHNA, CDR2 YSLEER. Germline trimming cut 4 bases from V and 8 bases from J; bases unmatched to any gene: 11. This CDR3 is CASSPILAGGSTTQYF. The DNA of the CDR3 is TGCGCCAGCAGCCCAATATTAGCGGGGGGGTCTACTACGCAGTATTTT.

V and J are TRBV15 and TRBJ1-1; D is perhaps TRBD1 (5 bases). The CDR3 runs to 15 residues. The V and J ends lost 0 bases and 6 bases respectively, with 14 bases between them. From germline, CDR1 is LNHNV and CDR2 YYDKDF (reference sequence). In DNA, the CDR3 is TGTGCCACCAGCAGAGATAAGTGGTTAGGGGCTGAAGCTTTCTTT. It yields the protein CATSRDKWLGAEAFF.

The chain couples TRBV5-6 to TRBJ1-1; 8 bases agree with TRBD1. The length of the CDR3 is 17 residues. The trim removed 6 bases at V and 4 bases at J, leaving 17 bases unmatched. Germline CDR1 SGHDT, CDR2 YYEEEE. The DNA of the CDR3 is TGTGCCAGCAACCTAAGGCAGGGGGCGCCTTGGGCCACTGAAGCTTTCTTT. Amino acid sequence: CASNLRQGAPWATEAFF. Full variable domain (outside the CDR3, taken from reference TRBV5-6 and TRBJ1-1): DAGVTQSPTHLIKTRGQQVTLRCSPKSGHDTVSWYQQALGQGPQFIFQYYEEEERQRGNFPDRFSGHQFPNYSSELNVNALLLGDSALYLCASNLRQGAPWATEAFFGQGTRLTVV.

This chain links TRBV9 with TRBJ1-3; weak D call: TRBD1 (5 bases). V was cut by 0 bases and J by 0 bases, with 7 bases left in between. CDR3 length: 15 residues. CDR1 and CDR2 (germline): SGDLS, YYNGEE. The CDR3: CASSVAGSSGNTIYF. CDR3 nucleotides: TGTGCCAGCAGCGTAGCAGGGTCCTCTGGAAACACCATATATTTT.

CDR3 protein: CASSYRGGWEIGELFF. DNA for the CDR3: TGTGCCAGCAGTTACCGCGGAGGATGGGAGATCGGGGAGCTGTTTTTT. The gene calls are TRBV27 and TRBJ2-2, with TRBD2 as a possible D gene (5 bases). The V and J ends lost 4 bases and 7 bases respectively, with 19 bases between them. Germline lookup yields CDR1 MNHEY and CDR2 SMNVEV (reference sequence). This CDR3 has 16 residues.

The CDR3 DNA is TGTGCCAGCTCACCATCCGGGACTAGCTTTAGCGAGCAGTACTTC. Its protein is CASSPSGTSFSEQYF. V and J are TRBV18 and TRBJ2-7; 9 positions match TRBD2. The trim removed 2 bases at V and 6 bases at J, leaving 8 bases unmatched. This CDR3 contains 15 residues. The V gene's germline CDR1 is KGHSH and CDR2 LQKENI.

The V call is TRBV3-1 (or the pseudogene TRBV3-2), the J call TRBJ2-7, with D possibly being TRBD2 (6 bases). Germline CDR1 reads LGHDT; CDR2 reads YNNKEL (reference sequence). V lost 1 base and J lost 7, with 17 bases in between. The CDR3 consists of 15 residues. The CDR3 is CASSQGGGGSDEQYF. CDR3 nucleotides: TGTGCCAGCAGCCAAGGGGGAGGAGGGTCGGATGAGCAGTACTTC.

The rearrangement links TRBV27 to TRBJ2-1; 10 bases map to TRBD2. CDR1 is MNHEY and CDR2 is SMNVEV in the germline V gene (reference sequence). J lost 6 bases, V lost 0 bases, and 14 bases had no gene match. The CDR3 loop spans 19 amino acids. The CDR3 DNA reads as TGTGCCAGCAGTTTATCCCTATACGGTTCCGGGACTAGCGTCAATGAGCAGTTCTTC. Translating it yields CASSLSLYGSGTSVNEQFF.

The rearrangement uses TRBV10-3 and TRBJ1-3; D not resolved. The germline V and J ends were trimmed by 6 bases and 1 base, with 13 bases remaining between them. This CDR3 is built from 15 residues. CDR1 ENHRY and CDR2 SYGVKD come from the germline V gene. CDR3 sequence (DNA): TGTGCCATCAGCAGGATTGCCGAGTCTGGAAACACCATATATTTT. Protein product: CAISRIAESGNTIYF.

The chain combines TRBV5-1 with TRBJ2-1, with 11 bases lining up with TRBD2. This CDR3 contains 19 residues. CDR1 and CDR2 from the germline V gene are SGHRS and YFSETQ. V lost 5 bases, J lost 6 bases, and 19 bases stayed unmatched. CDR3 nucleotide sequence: TGCGCCAGCAGGGGACGGACGGTAGCGGGAGGGCTAGGGTTCAATGAGCAGTTCTTC. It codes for CASRGRTVAGGLGFNEQFF.

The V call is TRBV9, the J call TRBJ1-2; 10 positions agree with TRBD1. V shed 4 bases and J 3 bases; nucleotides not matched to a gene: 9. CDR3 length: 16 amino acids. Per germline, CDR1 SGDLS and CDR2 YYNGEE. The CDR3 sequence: CASSLGGTGVDYGYTF. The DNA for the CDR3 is TGTGCCAGCAGCCTCGGAGGGACAGGGGTTGACTATGGCTACACCTTC.

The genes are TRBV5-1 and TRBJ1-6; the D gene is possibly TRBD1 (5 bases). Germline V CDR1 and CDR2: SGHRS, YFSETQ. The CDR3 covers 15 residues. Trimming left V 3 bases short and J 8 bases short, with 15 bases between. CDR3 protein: CASSWNGGIDSPLHF. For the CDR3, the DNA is TGCGCCAGCAGCTGGAATGGGGGGATTGATTCACCCCTCCACTTT. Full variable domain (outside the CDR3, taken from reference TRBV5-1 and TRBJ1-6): KAGVTQTPRYLIKTRGQQVTLSCSPISGHRSVSWYQQTPGQGLQFLFEYFSETQRNKGNFPGRFSGRQFSNSRSEMNVSTLELGDSALYLCASSWNGGIDSPLHFGNGTRLTVT.

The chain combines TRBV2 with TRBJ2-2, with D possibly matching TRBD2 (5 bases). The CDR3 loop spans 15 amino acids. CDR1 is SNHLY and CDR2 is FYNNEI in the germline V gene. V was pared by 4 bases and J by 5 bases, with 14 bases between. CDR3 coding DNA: TGTGCCAGCAGTGTGGTCGGGGTATGGACCGGGGAGCTGTTTTTT. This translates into CASSVVGVWTGELFF.

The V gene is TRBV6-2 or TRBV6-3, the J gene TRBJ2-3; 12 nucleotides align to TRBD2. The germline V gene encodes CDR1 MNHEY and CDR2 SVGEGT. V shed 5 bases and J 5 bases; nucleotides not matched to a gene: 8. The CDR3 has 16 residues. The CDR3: CASSNRLAGAGDTQYF. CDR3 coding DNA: TGTGCCAGCAGTAACAGACTAGCGGGAGCCGGAGATACGCAGTATTTT.

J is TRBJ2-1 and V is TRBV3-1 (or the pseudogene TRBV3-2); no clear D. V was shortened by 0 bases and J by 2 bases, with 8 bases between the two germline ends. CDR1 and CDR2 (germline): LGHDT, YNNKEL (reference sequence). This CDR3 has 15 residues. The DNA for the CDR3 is TGTGCCAGCAGCCAAGATTCCCTAACCTACAATGAGCAGTTCTTC. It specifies CASSQDSLTYNEQFF.

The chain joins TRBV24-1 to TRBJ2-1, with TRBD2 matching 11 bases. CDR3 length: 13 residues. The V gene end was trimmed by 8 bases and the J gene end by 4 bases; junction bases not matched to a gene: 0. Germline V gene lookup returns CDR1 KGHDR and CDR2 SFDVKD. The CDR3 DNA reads TGTGCCACCACTAGCGGGAGGTACAATGAGCAGTTCTTC. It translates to CATTSGRYNEQFF.

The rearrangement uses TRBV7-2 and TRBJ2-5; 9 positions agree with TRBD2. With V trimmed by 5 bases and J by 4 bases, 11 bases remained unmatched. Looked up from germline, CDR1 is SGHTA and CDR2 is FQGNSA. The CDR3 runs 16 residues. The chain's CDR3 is CASSPMTSGGRETQYF. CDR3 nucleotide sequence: TGTGCCAGCAGCCCGATGACCAGCGGGGGGCGAGAGACCCAGTACTTC.

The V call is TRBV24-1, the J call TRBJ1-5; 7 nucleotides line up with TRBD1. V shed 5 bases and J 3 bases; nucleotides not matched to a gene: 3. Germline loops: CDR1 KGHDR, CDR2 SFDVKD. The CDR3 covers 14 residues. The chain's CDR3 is CATSGGTDNQPQHF. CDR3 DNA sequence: TGTGCCACCAGTGGCGGGACAGACAATCAGCCCCAGCATTTT.

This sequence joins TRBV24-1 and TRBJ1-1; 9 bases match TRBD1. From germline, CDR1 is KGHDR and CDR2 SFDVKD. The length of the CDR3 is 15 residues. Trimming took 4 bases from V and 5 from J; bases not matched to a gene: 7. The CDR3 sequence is CATSESRGQGTEAFF. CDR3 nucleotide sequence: TGTGCCACCAGTGAAAGCCGGGGACAGGGAACTGAAGCTTTCTTT.

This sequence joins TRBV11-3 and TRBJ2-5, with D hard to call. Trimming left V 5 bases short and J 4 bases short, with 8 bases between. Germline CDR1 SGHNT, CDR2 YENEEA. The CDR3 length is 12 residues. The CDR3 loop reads CASSRSGETQYF. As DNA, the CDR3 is TGTGCCAGCAGCCGATCGGGAGAGACCCAGTACTTC.